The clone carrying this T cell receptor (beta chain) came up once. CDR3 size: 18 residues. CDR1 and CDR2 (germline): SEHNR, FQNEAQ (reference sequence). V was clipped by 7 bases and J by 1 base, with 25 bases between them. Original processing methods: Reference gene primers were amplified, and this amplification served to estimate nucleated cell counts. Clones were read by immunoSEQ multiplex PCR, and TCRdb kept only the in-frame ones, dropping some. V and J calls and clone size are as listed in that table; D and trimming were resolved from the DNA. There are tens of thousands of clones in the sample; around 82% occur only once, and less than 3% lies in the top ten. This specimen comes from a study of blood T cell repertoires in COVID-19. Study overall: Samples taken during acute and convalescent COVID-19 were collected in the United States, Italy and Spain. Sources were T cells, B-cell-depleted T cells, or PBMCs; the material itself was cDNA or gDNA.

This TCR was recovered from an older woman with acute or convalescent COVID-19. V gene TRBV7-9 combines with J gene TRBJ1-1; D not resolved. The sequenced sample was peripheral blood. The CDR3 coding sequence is TGTGCCAGCACCCCTGCGGAACGGGGTGGAAGGGCGAACACTGAAGCTTTCTTT. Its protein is CASTPAERGGRANTEAFF.